This T cell receptor (beta chain) was recorded in a study of blood T cell repertoires in COVID-19. Participant-reported clinical history was the basis for cohort assignment. This clone came up once. Profiling relied on immunoSEQ multiplex PCR, and the TCRdb table lists in-frame clones only, not all of them. This sample has about 46,000 clones, with 70% to 90% found just once. This CDR3 contains 15 residues. Trimming stripped 0 bases from V and 8 bases from J, with 16 bases between. Germline-derived CDR1 and CDR2 are MNHEY and SVGAGI. The J gene is TRBJ1-2, the V gene TRBV6-5; a possible D gene is TRBD1 (5 bases). Sequencing was done on a sample of PBMCs or T cells enriched from blood (not recorded which). This receptor was taken from a woman in her 50s who had recovered from COVID-19. As DNA, the CDR3 is TGTGCCAGCAGTTACTCCCAGCGGGACCCCCTAGGCTACACCTTC. Encoded protein: CASSYSQRDPLGYTF.